The present entry profiles one TCR beta chain with its context. What it binds is not known. Data came from immunoSEQ multiplex PCR; TCRdb stores just in-frame clones and leaves some out. Of 90,000 to 150,000 clones listed, 75% to 90% were seen once; the top ten hold approximately 2.4%. The CDR3 is 14 amino acids. The V and J ends lost 2 bases and 3 bases respectively, with 8 bases between them. Germline CDR1 and CDR2: SGHTA and FQGNSA. The entry originates in a study of T cell responses to AZD1222 COVID-19 vaccine. Whole-study results and caveats: Among AZD1222 vaccinees, only 5 to 7 were seropositive at baseline. Clonal diversity may have been underestimated in mostly white British donors.

V is TRBV7-2 and J is TRBJ1-5; tentatively, D is TRBD1 (6 bases). Sequenced here: peripheral blood, sampled on day 0 of AZD1222 vaccination. The TCR sequence derives from an adult in good health. CDR3 nucleotides: TGTGCCAGCAGCTTAAGGGACAACAATCAGCCCCAGCATTTT. Protein sequence: CASSLRDNNQPQHF.